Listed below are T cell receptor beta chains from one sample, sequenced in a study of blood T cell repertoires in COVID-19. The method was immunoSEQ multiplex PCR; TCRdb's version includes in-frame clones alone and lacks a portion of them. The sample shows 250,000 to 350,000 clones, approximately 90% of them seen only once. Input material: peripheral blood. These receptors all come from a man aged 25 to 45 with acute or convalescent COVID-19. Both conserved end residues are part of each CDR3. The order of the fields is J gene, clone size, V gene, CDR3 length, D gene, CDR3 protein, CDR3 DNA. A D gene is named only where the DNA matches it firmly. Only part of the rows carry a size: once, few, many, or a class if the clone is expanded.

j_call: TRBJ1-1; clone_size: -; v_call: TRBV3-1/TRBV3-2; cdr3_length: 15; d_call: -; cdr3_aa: CASSQQGGGNTEAFF; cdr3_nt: TGTGCCAGCAGCCAACAGGGCGGGGGGAACACTGAAGCTTTCTTT
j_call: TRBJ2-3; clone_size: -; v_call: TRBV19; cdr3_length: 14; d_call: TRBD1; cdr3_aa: CASTVTGIKDTQYF; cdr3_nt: TGTGCCAGTACCGTGACAGGGATTAAGGATACGCAGTATTTT
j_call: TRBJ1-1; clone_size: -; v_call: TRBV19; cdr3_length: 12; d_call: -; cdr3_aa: CASQDGSFEAFF; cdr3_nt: TGTGCCAGTCAAGACGGGAGCTTTGAAGCTTTCTTT
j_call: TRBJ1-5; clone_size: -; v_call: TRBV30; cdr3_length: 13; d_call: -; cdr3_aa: CAWSVRGNQPQHF; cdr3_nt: TGTGCCTGGAGTGTACGGGGGAATCAGCCCCAGCATTTT
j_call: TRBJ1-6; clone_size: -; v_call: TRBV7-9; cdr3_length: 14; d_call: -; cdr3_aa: CASSEAIVNSPLHF; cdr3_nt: TGTGCCAGCAGCGAAGCTATCGTTAATTCACCCCTCCACTTT
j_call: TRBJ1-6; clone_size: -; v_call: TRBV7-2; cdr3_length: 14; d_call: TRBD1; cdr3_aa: CASHQGALNSPLHF; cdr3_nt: TGTGCCAGCCATCAGGGGGCCCTTAATTCACCCCTCCACTTT
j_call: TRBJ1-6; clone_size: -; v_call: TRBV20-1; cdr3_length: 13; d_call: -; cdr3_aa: CSASYGGNSPLHF; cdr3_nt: TGCAGTGCTAGTTATGGGGGGAATTCACCCCTCCACTTT
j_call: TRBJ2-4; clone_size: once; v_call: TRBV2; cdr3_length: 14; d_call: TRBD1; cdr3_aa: CASSEGQGAGIQYF; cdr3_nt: TGTGCCAGCAGTGAAGGCCAGGGGGCCGGCATTCAGTACTTC
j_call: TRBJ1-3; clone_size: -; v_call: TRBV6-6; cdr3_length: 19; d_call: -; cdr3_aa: CASSRDSVSYFISGNTIYF; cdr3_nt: TGTGCCAGCAGTCGAGACAGCGTCTCCTACTTCATCTCTGGAAACACCATATATTTT
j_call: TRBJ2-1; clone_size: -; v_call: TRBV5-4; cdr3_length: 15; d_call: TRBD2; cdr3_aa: CASSLVIAGVVEQFF; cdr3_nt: TGTGCCAGCAGCTTGGTGATAGCGGGAGTGGTTGAGCAGTTCTTC
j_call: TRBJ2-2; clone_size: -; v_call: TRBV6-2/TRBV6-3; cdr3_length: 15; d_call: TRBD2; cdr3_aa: CASSLLAGGTGELFF; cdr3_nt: TGTGCCAGCAGTTTACTAGCGGGTGGCACCGGGGAGCTGTTTTTT
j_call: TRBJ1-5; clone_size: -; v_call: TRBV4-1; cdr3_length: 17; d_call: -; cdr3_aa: CASSQGRGRVSNQPQHF; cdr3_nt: TGCGCCAGCAGCCAAGGAAGGGGCAGGGTTAGCAATCAGCCCCAGCATTTT
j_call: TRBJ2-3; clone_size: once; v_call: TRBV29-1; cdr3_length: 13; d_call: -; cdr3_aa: CSVDGIGTDTQYF; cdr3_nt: TGCAGCGTTGACGGGATCGGCACAGATACGCAGTATTTT
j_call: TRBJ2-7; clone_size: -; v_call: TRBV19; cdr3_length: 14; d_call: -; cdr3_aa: CASSNRGFDYEQYF; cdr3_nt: TGTGCCAGTAGTAATAGAGGATTTGACTACGAGCAGTACTTC
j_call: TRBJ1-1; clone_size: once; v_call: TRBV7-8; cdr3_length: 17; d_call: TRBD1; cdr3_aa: CASSLGDRGGSGRIAFF; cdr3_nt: TGTGCCAGCAGCCTAGGCGACAGGGGGGGTTCTGGACGGATTGCTTTCTTT
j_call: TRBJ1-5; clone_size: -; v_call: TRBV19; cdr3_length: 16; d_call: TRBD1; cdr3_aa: CASSTIDRGGHQPQHF; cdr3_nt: TGTGCCAGTAGTACCATCGACAGGGGGGGTCATCAGCCCCAGCATTTT
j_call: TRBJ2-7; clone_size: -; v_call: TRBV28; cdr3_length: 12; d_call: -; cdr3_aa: CASSNRVNEQYF; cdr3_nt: TGTGCCAGCAGTAACAGGGTAAACGAGCAGTACTTC
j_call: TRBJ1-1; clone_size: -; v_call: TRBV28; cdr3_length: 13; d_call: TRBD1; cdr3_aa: CASRGQVNTEAFF; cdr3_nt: TGTGCCAGCAGGGGACAGGTGAACACTGAAGCTTTCTTT
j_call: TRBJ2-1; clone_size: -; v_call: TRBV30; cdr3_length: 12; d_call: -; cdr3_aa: CAWSYGTNEQFF; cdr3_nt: TGTGCCTGGAGTTACGGGACAAATGAGCAGTTCTTC
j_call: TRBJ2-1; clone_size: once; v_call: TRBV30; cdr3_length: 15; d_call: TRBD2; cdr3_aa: CAWSRLAGGYNEQFF; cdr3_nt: TGTGCCTGGAGTAGACTAGCGGGGGGGTACAATGAGCAGTTCTTC
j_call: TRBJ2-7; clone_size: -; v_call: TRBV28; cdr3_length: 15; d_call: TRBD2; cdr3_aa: CASSVSGESSYEQYF; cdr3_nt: TGTGCCAGCAGTGTTAGCGGGGAAAGCTCCTACGAGCAGTACTTC
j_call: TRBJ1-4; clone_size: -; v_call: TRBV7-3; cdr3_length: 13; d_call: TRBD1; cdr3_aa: CANRQGTNEKLFF; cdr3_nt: TGTGCCAACAGACAGGGAACTAATGAAAAACTGTTTTTT
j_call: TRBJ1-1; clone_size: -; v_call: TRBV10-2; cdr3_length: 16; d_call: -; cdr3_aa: CASSVSFLEGNTEAFF; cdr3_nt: TGCGCCAGCAGCGTCTCATTCCTTGAGGGGAACACTGAAGCTTTCTTT
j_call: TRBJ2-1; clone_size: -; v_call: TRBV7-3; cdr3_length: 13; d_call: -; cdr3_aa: CASSLTFQDEQFF; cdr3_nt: TGTGCCAGCAGCTTAACGTTCCAGGATGAGCAGTTCTTC
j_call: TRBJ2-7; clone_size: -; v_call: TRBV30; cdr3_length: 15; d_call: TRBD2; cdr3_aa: CAWRPPSGGFYEQYF; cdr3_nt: TGTGCCTGGAGGCCCCCTAGCGGGGGGTTCTACGAGCAGTACTTC
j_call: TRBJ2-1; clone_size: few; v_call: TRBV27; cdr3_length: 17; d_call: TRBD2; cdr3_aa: CASSLRRTSPTYNEQFF; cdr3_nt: TGTGCCAGCAGTTTAAGGCGGACTAGCCCTACCTACAATGAGCAGTTCTTC
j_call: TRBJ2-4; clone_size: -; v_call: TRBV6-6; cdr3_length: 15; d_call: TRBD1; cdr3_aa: CASTNDRGILNIQYF; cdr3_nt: TGTGCCAGCACCAACGACAGGGGAATACTAAACATTCAGTACTTC
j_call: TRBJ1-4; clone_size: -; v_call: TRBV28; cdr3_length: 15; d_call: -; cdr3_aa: CASSSTGSPNEKLFF; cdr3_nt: TGTGCCAGCAGTTCCACAGGGTCGCCTAATGAAAAACTGTTTTTT
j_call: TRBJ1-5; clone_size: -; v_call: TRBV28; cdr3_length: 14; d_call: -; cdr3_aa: CASSLRRGYQPQHF; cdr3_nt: TGTGCCAGCAGTTTACGAAGAGGGTATCAGCCCCAGCATTTT
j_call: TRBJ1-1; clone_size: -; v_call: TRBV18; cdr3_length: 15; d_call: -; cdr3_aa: CASSPGTTTFTEAFF; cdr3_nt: TGTGCCAGCTCACCGGGGACAACTACGTTCACTGAAGCTTTCTTT